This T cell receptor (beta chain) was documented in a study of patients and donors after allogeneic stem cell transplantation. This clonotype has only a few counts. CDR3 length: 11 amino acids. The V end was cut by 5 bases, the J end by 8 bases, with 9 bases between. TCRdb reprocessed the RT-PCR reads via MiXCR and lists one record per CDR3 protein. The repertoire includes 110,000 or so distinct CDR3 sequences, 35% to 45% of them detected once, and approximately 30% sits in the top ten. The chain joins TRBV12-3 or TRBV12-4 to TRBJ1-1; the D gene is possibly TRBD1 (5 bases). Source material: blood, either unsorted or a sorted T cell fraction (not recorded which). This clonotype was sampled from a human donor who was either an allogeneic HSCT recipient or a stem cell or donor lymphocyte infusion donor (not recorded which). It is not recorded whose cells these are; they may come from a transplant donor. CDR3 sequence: CASSDSGEAFF. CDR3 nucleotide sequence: TGTGCCAGCAGTGATTCAGGGGAAGCTTTCTTT.